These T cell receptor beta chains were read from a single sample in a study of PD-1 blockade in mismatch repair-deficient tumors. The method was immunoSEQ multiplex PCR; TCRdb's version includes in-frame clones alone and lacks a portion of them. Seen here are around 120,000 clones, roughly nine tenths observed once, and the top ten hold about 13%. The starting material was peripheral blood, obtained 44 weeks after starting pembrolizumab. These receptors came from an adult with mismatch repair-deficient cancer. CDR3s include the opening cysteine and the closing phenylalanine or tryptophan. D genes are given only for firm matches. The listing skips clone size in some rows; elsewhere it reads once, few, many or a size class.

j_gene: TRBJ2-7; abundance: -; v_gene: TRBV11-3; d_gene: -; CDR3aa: CASSLSPGSSYEQYF; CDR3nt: TGTGCCAGCAGCTTAAGTCCGGGGAGTTCGTACGAGCAGTACTTC
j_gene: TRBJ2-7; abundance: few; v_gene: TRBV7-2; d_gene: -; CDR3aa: CASSSRGSYEQYF; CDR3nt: TGTGCCAGCAGCTCGAGGGGCTCCTACGAGCAGTACTTC
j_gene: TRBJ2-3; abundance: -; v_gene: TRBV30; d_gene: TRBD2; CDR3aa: CAWSVGTSGYTDTQYF; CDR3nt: TGTGCCTGGAGTGTAGGGACTAGCGGGTACACAGATACGCAGTATTTT
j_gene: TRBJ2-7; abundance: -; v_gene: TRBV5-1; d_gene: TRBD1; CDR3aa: CASSPQGTGYEQYF; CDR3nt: TGCGCCAGCAGCCCCCAAGGGACAGGCTACGAGCAGTACTTC
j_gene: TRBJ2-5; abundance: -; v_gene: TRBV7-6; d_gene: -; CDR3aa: CASSLSGNQETQYF; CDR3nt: TGTGCCAGCAGCTTATCGGGGAACCAAGAGACCCAGTACTTC
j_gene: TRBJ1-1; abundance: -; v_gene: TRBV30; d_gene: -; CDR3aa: CAWAVPGERRSKAFF; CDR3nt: TGTGCCTGGGCCGTCCCGGGGGAGCGCCGTTCGAAAGCTTTCTTT
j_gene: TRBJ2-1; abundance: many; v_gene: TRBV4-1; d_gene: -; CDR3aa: CASSQAVGGGRDEQFF; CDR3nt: TGCGCCAGCAGTCAAGCGGTAGGAGGGGGCCGGGATGAGCAGTTCTTC
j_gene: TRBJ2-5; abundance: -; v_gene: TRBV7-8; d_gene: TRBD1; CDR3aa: CASSFTGQGKGETQYF; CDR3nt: TGTGCCAGCAGCTTTACGGGACAGGGGAAAGGAGAGACCCAGTACTTC
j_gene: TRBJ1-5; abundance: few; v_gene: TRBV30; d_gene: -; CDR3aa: CAWSEGGNQPQHF; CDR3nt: TGTGCCTGGAGTGAGGGCGGGAATCAGCCCCAGCATTTT
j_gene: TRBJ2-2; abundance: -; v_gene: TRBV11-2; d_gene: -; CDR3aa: CASSLALAGELFF; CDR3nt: TGTGCCAGCAGCTTAGCTCTCGCCGGGGAGCTGTTTTTT
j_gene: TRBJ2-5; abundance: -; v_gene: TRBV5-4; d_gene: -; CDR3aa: CASSLVSGSQETQYF; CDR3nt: TGTGCCAGCAGCTTGGTTTCGGGTTCCCAAGAGACCCAGTACTTC
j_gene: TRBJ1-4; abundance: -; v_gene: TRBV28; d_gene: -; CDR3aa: CASSLLGRSGYEKLFF; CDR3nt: TGTGCCAGCAGTTTATTAGGGCGGTCCGGATACGAAAAACTGTTTTTT
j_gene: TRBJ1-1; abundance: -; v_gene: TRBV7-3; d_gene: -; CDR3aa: CASSLRVGNTEAFF; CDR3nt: TGTGCCAGCAGCTTAAGGGTCGGGAACACTGAAGCTTTCTTT
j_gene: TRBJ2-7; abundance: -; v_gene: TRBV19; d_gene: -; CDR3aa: CASSAGTVYEQYF; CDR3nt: TGTGCCAGTAGCGCCGGGACGGTCTACGAGCAGTACTTC
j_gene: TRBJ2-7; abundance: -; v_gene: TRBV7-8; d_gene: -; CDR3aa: CASSLGLLESYEQYF; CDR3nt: TGTGCCAGCAGCTTAGGGCTACTAGAGTCCTACGAGCAGTACTTC
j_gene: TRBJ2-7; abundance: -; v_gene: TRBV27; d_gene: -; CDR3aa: CASSSGHYREQYF; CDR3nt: TGTGCCAGCAGTTCGGGACATTACCGCGAGCAGTACTTC
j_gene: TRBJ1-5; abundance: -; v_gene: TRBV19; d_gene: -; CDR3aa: CASSITTGQPQHF; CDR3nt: TGTGCCAGTAGTATTACTACGGGTCAGCCCCAGCATTTT
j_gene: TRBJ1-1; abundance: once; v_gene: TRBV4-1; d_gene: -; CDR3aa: CASSQGIRNTEAFF; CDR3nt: TGCGCCAGCAGCCAGGGGATCCGGAACACTGAAGCTTTCTTT
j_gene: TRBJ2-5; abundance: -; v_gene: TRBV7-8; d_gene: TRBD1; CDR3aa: CASSSDRTNQETQYF; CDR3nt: TGTGCCAGCAGCTCGGACAGGACAAATCAAGAGACCCAGTACTTC
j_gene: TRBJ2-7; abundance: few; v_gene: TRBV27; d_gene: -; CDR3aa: CASTFSYEQYF; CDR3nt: TGTGCCAGCACTTTCTCCTACGAGCAGTACTTC
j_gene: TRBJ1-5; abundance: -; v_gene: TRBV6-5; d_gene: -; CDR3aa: CASSYSGRGGDQPQHF; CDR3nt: TGTGCCAGCAGTTACTCGGGCAGGGGAGGTGATCAGCCCCAGCATTTT
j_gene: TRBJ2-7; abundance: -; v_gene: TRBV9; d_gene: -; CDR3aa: CASSPSGLRPYEQYF; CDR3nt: TGTGCCAGCAGCCCGTCGGGTCTCCGCCCCTACGAGCAGTACTTC
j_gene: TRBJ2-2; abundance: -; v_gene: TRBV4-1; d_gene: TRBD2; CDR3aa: CASSQRRGTSGRGLTGELFF; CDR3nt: TGCGCCAGCAGCCAACGAAGAGGGACTAGCGGGAGGGGTCTCACCGGGGAGCTGTTTTTT
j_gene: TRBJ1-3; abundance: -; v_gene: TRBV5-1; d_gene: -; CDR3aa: CASSLVNWYSGGSGNTIYF; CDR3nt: TGCGCCAGCAGCTTGGTGAATTGGTATTCTGGGGGCTCTGGAAACACCATATATTTT
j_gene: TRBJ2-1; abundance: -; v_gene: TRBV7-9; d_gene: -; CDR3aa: CASRRDGNEQFF; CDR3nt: TGTGCCAGCAGACGGGACGGGAATGAGCAGTTCTTC
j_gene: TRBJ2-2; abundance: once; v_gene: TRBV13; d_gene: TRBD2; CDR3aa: CASSGGTSRDTGELFF; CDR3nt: TGTGCCAGCAGCGGAGGGACTAGCCGGGACACCGGGGAGCTGTTTTTT
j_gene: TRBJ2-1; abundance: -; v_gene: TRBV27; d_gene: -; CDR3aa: CASSLSGPLRAHEQFF; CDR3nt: TGTGCCAGCAGTTTATCGGGACCGTTACGTGCCCATGAGCAGTTCTTC
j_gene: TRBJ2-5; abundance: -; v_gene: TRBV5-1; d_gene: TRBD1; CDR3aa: CASSIDPRGQETQYF; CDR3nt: TGCGCCAGCAGCATTGACCCCAGGGGGCAGGAGACCCAGTACTTC
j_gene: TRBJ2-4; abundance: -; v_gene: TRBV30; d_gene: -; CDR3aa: CAWSAVAKNIQYF; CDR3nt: TGTGCCTGGAGTGCGGTGGCCAAAAACATTCAGTACTTC
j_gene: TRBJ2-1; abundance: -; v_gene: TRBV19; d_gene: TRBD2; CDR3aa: CASSGWLAGYNEQFF; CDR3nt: TGTGCCAGTAGTGGGTGGCTAGCGGGATACAATGAGCAGTTCTTC
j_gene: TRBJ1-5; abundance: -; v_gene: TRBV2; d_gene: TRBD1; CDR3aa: CASSGGGTAEPQHF; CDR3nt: TGTGCCAGCAGTGGGGGGGGGACAGCGGAGCCCCAGCATTTT
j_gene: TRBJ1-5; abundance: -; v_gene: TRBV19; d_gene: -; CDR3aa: CASSMTRPYQPQHF; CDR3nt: TGTGCCAGTAGTATGACAAGACCTTATCAGCCCCAGCATTTT
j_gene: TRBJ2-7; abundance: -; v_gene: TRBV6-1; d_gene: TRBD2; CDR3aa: CASSIWWEGRGEQYF; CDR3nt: TGTGCCAGCAGTATTTGGTGGGAGGGCCGCGGCGAGCAGTACTTC
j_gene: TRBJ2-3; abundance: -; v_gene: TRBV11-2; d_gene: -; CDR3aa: CASSFPPHTDTQYF; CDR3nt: TGTGCCAGCAGCTTCCCCCCCCACACAGATACGCAGTATTTT
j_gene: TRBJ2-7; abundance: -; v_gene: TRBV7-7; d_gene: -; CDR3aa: CASSLSGADACEQYF; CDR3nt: TGTGCCAGCAGCTTATCCGGAGCGGACGCATGCGAGCAGTACTTC
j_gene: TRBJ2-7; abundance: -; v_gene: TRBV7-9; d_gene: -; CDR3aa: CASSVGSTSYEQYF; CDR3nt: TGTGCCAGCAGCGTTGGGTCTACCTCCTACGAGCAGTACTTC
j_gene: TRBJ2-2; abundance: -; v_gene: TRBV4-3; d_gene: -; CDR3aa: CASSLATRVGGELFF; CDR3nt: TGCGCCAGCAGCCTGGCCACGAGGGTCGGCGGGGAGCTGTTTTTT
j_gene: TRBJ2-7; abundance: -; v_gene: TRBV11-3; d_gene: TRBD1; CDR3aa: CASSSGTGGFKEQYF; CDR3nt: TGTGCCAGCAGCTCCGGGACAGGGGGTTTTAAAGAGCAGTACTTC
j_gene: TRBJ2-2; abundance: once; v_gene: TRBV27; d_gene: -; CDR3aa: CASTPWLNTGELFF; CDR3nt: TGTGCCAGCACCCCTTGGCTGAACACCGGGGAGCTGTTTTTT
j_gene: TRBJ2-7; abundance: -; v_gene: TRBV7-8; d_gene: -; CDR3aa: CASSLGYYEQYF; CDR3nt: TGTGCCAGCAGCTTAGGATACTACGAGCAGTACTTC